This T cell receptor beta chain was identified in a study of T cells in tumors after PD-1 blockade. Study overall: During anti-PD-1 treatment, some patients continued daily vismodegib 150 mg. Mean per blood sample: about 110,000 templates (about 24,000-290,000), around 34,000 unique clonotypes. Notes on the study in general: Approximately 43% of tumor TCR clonotypes were also found in blood.

As for this clone: Its specificity is unknown.

The repertoire was sequenced with immunoSEQ multiplex PCR; TCRdb's copy has only in-frame clones and lacks some. The table records roughly 48,000 clones, 81% of them present only once. The specimen comprised PBMCs, sampled before anti-PD-1 treatment. The sequence was obtained from a human donor with basal cell carcinoma.

CDR3: CSVEDLAGRAGDTEAFF. The CDR3 nucleotides are TGCAGCGTTGAAGATCTCGCTGGGAGGGCGGGTGACACTGAAGCTTTCTTT. The J gene is TRBJ1-1, the V gene TRBV29-1; D is unclear. The CDR3 consists of 17 residues. Looked up from germline, CDR1 is SQVTM and CDR2 is ANQGSEA. V was clipped by 0 bases and J by 3 bases, with 20 bases between them.